The rows below give T cell receptor beta chains drawn from one sample of a study of blood T cells in healthy people across ages. Each CDR3 protein is one row after TCRdb ran MiXCR on the 5' RACE reads. The profile covers approximately 800,000 distinct CDR3 sequences, with 58% appearing a single time and around 20% taken by the ten largest. Sequencing was performed on blood. Receptors originate from a man in his thirties or forties in good health. Each CDR3 is given with its conserved first and last residue.

J	length	V	CDR3
TRBJ2-1	14	TRBV12-3/TRBV12-4	CASVSGGALYEQFF
TRBJ2-4	15	TRBV20-1	CNARDPRGVGEEQYF
TRBJ2-3	13	TRBV6-2/TRBV6-3	CASSQRRPDTQYF
TRBJ1-2	14	TRBV2	CASSVYIANYGYTF
TRBJ2-1	18	TRBV3-1	CASSQNFPGTGSTDEQFF
TRBJ1-2	12	TRBV5-1	CASSLGQGGYTF
NA	14	TRBV7-7	CASSRSSGSETQYF
TRBJ2-2	15	TRBV7-2	CASSGRTGGFGELFF
TRBJ2-5	16	TRBV2	CASSEAWTVYQETQYF
TRBJ2-7	14	TRBV18	CASSPAGHSYEQYF
TRBJ1-1	12	TRBV29-1	CSVAPTHIEAFF
TRBJ2-7	15	TRBV20-1	CSARDLPGLIYEQYF
NA	12	TRBV29-1	CSVKQGADEQYF
TRBJ1-2	15	TRBV12-3/TRBV12-4	CASSHAGVETNGYTF
TRBJ2-1	16	TRBV7-2	CASSLLSGGSYNEQFF
TRBJ2-1	15	TRBV3-1	CASSQDVLEGNEQFF
TRBJ2-1	13	TRBV7-2	CASSSGQFNEQFF
TRBJ2-1	16	TRBV7-9	CASSLYGTSGVNEQFF
TRBJ2-1	12	TRBV5-1	CASSLAGNWQFF
TRBJ2-1	15	TRBV9	CASSVGLGSYNEQFF
TRBJ2-3	16	TRBV13	CASSLSGTSGADTQYF
TRBJ2-1	17	TRBV6-2/TRBV6-3	CASSPTLGRKLYNEQFF
TRBJ2-3	14	TRBV29-1	CSAKQGSGTDTQYF
TRBJ2-2	14	TRBV5-1	CASSLSAPRGELFF
TRBJ2-5	15	TRBV15	CATSRDRGGTGTQYF
TRBJ2-3	16	TRBV7-2	CASSPGTQTSTDTQYF
TRBJ2-5	13	TRBV29-1	CSAALIAGGPMYF
NA	12	TRBV20-1	CSASGKTYEQYF
NA	14	TRBV12-3/TRBV12-4	CASSLSGHSGEQYF
TRBJ2-1	15	TRBV4-3	CASSQDTYTNNEQFF
NA	16	TRBV7-9	CASSRPSGQGVETQYF
TRBJ2-5	15	TRBV20-1	CSANSGRWPQETQYF
TRBJ2-1	16	TRBV7-2	CASSLDTGGGRNEQFF
TRBJ2-3	14	TRBV10-3	CATRLAGETDTQYF
NA	14	TRBV5-1	CASSLGERVYEQYF
TRBJ2-1	13	TRBV6-2/TRBV6-3	CASNLSGNNEQFF
TRBJ2-3	13	TRBV6-5	CASRGGSADTQYF
TRBJ2-5	18	TRBV29-1	CSVDVRPMTSGFQETQYF
TRBJ2-7	16	TRBV7-2	CASSLTSGGSYYEQYF
TRBJ1-1	13	TRBV15	CATSRDGGTEAFF
TRBJ2-6	15	TRBV7-9	CASKNVPIGANVLTF
TRBJ2-5	13	TRBV12-3/TRBV12-4	CASSLGAQETQYF
TRBJ2-7	11	TRBV3-1	CASSQGDEQYF
TRBJ2-7	12	TRBV20-1	CSASRTSAVQYF
TRBJ2-3	16	TRBV6-6	CASSPGSGGRADTQYF
TRBJ2-7	15	TRBV7-9	CASSLEGFISYEQYF
TRBJ2-6	16	TRBV5-1	CASSLAFGAGANVLTF
TRBJ2-1	15	TRBV7-8	CASSPRRSPVNEQFF
TRBJ1-1	14	TRBV12-3/TRBV12-4	CASRTGAMNTEAFF
TRBJ2-1	13	TRBV4-2	CASSQDELYEQFF
TRBJ2-1	14	TRBV20-1	CSARPRGDYNEQFF
TRBJ1-2	14	TRBV21-1	CASSNEGDDYGYTF
TRBJ2-1	16	TRBV7-2	CASSFNPGPGYNEQFF
TRBJ2-5	14	TRBV20-1	CSAPAGGGQETQYF
TRBJ2-6	17	TRBV19	CASSNSTRNSGANVLTF
TRBJ2-7	15	TRBV6-4	CASSDGIRGYNEQYF
NA	13	TRBV6-6	CASSFGLRYEQYF
TRBJ1-1	14	TRBV9	CASSPSGRFTEAFF
TRBJ2-1	16	TRBV4-2	CASSQETEDSPIEQFF
TRBJ1-1	16	TRBV7-2	CASTIFGPNVNTEAFF